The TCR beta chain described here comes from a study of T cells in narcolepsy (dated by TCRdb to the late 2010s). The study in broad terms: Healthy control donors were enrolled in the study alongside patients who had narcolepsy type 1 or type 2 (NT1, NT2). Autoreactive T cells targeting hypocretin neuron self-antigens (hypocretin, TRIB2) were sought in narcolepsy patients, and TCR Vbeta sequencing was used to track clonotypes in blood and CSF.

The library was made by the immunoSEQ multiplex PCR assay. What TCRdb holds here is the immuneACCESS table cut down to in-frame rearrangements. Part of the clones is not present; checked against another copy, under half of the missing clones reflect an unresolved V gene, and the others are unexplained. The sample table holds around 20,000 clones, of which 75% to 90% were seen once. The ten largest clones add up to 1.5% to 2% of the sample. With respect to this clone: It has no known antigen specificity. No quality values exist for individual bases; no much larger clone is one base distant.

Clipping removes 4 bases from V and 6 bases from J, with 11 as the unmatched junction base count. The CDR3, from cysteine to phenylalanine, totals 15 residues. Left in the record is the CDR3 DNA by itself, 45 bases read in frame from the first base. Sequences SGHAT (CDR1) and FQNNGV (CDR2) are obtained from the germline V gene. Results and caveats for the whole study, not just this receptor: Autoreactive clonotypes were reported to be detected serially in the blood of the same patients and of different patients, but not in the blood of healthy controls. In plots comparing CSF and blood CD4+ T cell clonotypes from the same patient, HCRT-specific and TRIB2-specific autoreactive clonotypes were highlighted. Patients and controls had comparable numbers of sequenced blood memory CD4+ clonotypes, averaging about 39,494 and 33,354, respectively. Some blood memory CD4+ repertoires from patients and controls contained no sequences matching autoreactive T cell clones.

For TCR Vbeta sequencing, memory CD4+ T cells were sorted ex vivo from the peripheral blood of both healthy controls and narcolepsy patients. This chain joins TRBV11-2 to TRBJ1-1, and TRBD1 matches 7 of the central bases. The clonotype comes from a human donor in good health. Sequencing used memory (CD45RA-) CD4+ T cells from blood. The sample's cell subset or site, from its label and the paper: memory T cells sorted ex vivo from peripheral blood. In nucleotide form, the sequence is TGTGCCAGCAGCTCCTCCCTCAGGGGGGACGCTGAAGCTTTCTTT. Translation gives CASSSSLRGDAEAFF.